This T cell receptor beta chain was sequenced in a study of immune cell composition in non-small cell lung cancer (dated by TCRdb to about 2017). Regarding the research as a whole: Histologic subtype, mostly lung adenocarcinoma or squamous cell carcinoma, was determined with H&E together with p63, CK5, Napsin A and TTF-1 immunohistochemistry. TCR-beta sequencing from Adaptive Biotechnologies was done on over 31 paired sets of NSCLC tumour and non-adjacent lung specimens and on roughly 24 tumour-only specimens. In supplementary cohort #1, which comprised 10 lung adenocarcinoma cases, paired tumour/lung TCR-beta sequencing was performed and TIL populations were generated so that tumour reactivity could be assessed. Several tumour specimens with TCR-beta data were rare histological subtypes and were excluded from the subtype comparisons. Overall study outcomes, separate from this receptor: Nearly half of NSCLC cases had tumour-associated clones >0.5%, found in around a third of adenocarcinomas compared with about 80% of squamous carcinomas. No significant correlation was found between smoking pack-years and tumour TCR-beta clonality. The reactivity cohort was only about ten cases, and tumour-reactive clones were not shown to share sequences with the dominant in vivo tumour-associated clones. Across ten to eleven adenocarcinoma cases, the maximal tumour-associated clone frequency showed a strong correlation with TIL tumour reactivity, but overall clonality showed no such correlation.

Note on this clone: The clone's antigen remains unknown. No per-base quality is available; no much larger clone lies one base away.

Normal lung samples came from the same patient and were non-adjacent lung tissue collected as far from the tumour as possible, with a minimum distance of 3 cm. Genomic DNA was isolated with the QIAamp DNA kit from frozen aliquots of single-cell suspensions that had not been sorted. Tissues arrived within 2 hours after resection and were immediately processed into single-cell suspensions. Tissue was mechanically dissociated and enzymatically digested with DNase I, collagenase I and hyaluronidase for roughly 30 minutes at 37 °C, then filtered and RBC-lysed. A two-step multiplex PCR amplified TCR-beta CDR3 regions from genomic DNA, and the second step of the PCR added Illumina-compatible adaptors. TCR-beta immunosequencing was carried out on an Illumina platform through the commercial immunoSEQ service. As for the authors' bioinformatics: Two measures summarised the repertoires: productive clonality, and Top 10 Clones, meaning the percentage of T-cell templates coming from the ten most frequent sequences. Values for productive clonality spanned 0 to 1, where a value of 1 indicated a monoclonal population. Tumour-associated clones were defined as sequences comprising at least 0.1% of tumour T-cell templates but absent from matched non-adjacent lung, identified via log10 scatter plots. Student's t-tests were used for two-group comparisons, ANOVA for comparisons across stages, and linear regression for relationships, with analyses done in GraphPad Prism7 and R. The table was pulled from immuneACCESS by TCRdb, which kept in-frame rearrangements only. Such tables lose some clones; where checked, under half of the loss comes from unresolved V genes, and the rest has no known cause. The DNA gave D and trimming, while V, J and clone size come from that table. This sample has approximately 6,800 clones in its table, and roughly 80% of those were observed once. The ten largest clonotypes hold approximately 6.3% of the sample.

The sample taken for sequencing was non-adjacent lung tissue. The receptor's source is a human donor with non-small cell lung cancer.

In nucleotide form, the sequence is TGCGCCAGCAGCTTGTCAGGGAACTATGGCTACACCTTC. This translates into CASSLSGNYGYTF. The chain employs TRBV5-1 and TRBJ1-2; TRBD1 might be the D gene, on 5 matching bases. V is cut by 1 base and J by 2 bases, and the space between the germline ends is 6 bases. According to the germline V gene, CDR1 reads SGHRS and CDR2 reads YFSETQ. The CDR3 starts with the cysteine, ends with the phenylalanine, and has 13 residues. Only CDR3 DNA remains: 39 bases, in frame from the first base.